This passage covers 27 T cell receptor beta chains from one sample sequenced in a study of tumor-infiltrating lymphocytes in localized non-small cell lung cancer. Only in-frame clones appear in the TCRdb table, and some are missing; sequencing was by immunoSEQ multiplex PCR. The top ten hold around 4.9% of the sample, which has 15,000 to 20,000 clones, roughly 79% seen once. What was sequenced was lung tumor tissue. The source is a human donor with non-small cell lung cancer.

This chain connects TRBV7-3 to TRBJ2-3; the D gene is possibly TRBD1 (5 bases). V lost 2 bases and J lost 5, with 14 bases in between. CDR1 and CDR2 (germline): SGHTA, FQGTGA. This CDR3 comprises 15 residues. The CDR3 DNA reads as TGTGCCAGCAGCTTACAATCAGGGTCCGGAGATACGCAGTATTTT. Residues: CASSLQSGSGDTQYF. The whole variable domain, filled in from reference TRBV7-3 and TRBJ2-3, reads GAGVSQTPSNKVTEKGKYVELRCDPISGHTALYWYRQSLGQGPEFLIYFQGTGAADDSGLPNDRFFAVRPEGSVSTLKIQRTERGDSAVYLCASSLQSGSGDTQYFGPGTRLTVL.

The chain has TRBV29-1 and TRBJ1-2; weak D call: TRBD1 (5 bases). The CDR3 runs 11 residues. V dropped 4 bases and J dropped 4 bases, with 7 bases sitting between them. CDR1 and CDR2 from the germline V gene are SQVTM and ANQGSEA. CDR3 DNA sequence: TGCAGCGTTGGGGACCTCTATGGCTACACCTTC. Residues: CSVGDLYGYTF.

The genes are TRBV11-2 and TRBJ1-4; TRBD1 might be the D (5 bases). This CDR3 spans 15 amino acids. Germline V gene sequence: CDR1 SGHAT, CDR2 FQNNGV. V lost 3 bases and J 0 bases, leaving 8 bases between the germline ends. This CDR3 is CASSFQGATNEKLFF. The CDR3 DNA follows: TGTGCCAGCAGCTTCCAGGGTGCAACTAATGAAAAACTGTTTTTT.

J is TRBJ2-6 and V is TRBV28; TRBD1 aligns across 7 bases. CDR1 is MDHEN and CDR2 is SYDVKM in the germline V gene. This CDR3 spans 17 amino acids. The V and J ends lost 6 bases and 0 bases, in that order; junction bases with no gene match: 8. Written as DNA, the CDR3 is TGTGCCAGCAGCTATGCGACAGGGAGCTCTGGGGCCAACGTCCTGACTTTC. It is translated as CASSYATGSSGANVLTF.

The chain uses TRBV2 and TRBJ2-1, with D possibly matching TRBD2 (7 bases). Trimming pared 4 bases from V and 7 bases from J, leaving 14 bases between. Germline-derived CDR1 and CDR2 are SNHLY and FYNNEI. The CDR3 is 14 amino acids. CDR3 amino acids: CASSARGGRNEQFF. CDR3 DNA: TGTGCCAGCAGTGCCCGCGGGGGCCGAAATGAGCAGTTCTTC.

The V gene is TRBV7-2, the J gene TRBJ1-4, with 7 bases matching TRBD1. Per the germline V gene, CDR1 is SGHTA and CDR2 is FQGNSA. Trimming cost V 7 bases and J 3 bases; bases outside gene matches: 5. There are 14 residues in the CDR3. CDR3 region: CASTPGQPNEKLFF. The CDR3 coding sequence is TGTGCCAGCACCCCGGGACAGCCTAATGAAAAACTGTTTTTT.

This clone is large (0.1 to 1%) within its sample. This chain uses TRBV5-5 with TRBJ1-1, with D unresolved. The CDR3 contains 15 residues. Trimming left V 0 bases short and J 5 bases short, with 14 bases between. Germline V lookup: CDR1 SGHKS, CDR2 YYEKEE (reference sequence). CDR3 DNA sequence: TGTGCCAGCAGCTTGGCCTTATCTGGGGAGACTGAAGCTTTCTTT. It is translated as CASSLALSGETEAFF.

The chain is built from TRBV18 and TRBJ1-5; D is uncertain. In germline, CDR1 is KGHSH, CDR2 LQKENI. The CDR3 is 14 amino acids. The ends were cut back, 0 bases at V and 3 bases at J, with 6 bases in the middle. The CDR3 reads CASSPPGPNQPQHF. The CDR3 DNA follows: TGTGCCAGCTCACCACCTGGACCCAATCAGCCCCAGCATTTT.

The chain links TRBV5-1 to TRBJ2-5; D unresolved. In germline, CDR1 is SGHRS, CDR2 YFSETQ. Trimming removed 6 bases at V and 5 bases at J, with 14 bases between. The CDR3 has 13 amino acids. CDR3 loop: CASTYTVSETQYF. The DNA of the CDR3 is TGCGCCAGCACCTATACCGTCTCTGAGACCCAGTACTTC.

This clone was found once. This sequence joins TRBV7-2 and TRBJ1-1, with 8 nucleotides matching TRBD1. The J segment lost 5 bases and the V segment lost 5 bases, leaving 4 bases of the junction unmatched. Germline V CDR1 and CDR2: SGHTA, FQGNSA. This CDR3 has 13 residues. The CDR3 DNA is TGTGCCAGCAGCCTACAGGGGGGGACTGAAGCTTTCTTT. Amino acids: CASSLQGGTEAFF.

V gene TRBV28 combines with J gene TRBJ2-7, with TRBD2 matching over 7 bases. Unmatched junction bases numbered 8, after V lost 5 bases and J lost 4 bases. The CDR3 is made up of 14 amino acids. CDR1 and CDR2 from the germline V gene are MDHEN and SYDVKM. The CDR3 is CASSPPGGSYEQYF. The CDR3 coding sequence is TGTGCCAGCAGTCCCCCGGGGGGTAGTTACGAGCAGTACTTC.

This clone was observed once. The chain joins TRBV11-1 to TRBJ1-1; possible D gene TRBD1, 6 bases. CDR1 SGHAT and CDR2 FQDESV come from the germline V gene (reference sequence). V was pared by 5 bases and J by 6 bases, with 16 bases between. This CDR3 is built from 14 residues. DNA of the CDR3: TGTGCCAGCAGCATCCTCAGGGGTGCGGCTGAAGCTTTCTTT. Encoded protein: CASSILRGAAEAFF.

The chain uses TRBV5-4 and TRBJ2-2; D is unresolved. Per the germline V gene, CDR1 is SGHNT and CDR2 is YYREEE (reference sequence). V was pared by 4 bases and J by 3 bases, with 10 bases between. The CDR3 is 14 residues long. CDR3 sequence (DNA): TGTGCCAGCAGCCTAACCCGTGACACCGGGGAGCTGTTTTTT. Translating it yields CASSLTRDTGELFF.

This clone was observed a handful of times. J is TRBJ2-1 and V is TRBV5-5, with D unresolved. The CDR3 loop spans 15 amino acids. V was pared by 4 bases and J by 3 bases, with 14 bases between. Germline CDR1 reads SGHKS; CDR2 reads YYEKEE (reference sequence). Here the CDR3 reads CASSLRSDHYNEQFF. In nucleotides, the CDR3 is TGTGCCAGCAGCCTCCGGAGCGACCACTACAATGAGCAGTTCTTC.

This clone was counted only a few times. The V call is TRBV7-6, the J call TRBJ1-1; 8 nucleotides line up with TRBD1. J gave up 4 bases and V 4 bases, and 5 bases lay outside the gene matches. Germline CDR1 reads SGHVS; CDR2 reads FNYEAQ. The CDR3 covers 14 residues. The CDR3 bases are TGTGCCAGCAGCTCAACTGACAGGGGCACTGAAGCTTTCTTT. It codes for CASSSTDRGTEAFF.

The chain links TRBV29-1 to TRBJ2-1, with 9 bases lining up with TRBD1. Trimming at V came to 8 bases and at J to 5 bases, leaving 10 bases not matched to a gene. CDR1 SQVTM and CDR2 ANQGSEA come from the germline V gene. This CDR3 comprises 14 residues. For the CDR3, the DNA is TGCAGCTCAGCGGACAGGGGAACCCACAATGAGCAGTTCTTC. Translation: CSSADRGTHNEQFF.

The CDR3 is CASSPLLGANVLTF. The DNA for the CDR3 is TGTGCCAGCAGCCCACTCCTTGGGGCCAACGTCCTGACTTTC. The chain recombines TRBV7-2 with TRBJ2-6; no clear D gene. The CDR3 loop spans 14 amino acids. CDR1 SGHTA and CDR2 FQGNSA come from the germline V gene. Deletions cut 5 bases from V and 3 bases from J, with 8 bases between.

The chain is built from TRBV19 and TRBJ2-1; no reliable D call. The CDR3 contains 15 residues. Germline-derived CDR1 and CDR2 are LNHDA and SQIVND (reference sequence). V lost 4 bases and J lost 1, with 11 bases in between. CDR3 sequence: CASSRWQKSYNEQFF. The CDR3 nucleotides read TGTGCCAGTAGTAGGTGGCAGAAATCCTACAATGAGCAGTTCTTC.

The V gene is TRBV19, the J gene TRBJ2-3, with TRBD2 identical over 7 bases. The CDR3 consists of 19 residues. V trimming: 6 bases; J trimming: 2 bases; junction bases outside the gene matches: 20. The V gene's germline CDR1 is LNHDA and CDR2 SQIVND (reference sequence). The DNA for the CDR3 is TGTGCCAGTAGAAATAGTCCCTTCAGGTCTAGCGGCCACACAGATACGCAGTATTTT. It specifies CASRNSPFRSSGHTDTQYF.

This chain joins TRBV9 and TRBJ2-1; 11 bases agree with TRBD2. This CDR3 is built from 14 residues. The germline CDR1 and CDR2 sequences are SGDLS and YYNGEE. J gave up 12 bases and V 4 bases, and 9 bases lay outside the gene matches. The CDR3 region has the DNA TGTGCCAGCAGCCCGGGACTAGCGGTCCAAGGGCAGTTCTTC. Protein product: CASSPGLAVQGQFF.

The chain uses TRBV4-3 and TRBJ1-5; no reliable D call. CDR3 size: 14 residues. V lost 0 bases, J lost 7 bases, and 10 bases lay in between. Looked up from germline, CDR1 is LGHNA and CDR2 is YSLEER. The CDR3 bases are TGCGCCAGCAGCCAAGAGATATCGGGACAGCCCCAGCATTTT. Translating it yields CASSQEISGQPQHF.

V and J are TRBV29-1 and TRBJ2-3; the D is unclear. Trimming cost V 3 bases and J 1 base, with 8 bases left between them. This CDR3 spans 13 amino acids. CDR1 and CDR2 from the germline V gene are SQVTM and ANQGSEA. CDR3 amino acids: CSVDARGTDTQYF. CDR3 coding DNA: TGCAGCGTTGATGCGAGAGGCACAGATACGCAGTATTTT.

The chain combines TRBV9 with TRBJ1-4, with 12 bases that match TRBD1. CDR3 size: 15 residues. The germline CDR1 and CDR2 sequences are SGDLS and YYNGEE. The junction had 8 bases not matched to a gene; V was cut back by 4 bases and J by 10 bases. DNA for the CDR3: TGTGCCAGCAGCTCCTCAGGGACAGGGGGCCCAAAACTGTTTTTT. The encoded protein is CASSSSGTGGPKLFF.

The chain's CDR3 is CASSVALGLASTGELFF. CDR3 nucleotides: TGTGCCAGCAGCGTAGCTCTCGGACTAGCGAGCACCGGGGAGCTGTTTTTT. The chain links TRBV9 to TRBJ2-2; 9 nucleotides agree with TRBD2. CDR1 SGDLS and CDR2 YYNGEE come from the germline V gene. V lost 0 bases and J lost 4; bases outside the gene matches: 7. The CDR3 covers 17 residues.

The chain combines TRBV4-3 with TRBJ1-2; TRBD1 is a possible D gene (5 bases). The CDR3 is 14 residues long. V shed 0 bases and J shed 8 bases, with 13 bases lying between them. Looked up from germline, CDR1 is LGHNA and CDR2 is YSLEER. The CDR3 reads CASSQDKGAGGYTF. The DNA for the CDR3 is TGCGCCAGCAGCCAAGATAAAGGGGCGGGAGGCTACACCTTC.

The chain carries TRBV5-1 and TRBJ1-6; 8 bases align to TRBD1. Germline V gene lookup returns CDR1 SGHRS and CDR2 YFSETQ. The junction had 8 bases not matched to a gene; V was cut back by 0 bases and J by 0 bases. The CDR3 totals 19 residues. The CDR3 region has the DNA TGCGCCAGCAGCTTGGCAGGACAGGGTATAGGCTCCTATAATTCACCCCTCCACTTT. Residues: CASSLAGQGIGSYNSPLHF.

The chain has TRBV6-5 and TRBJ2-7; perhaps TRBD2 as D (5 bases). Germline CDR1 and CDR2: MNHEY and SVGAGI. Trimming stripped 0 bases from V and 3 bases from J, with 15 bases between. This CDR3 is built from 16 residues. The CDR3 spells CASSYSVRGSVYEQYF. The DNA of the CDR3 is TGTGCCAGCAGTTACTCTGTCCGGGGTTCGGTCTACGAGCAGTACTTC.